One sample yielded the 15 T cell receptor beta chains listed below, sequenced in a study of cytomegalovirus exposure and HLA in healthy donors. Primers included in the PCR were 60 Vbeta and 13 Jbeta primers. Assay: immunoSEQ multiplex PCR; the TCRdb copy retains only in-frame clones and omits some. Of some 120,000 clones detected, 74% appear once; the ten largest clones hold 2% to 2.5%. Sequenced: PBMCs. The receptors derive from a human donor in good health.

A word on this clone: The junction departs from germline at one end; a sequencing error may be responsible. The chain has TRBV7-9 and TRBJ1-1; tentative D call: TRBD1 (5 bases). Germline CDR1 reads SEHNR; CDR2 reads FQNEAQ (reference sequence). The CDR3 spans 16 residues. CDR3 sequence: CSSSLARGVGGTEAFF. In DNA form, the CDR3 reads TGTTCCAGCAGCTTAGCCCGGGGGGTGGGAGGCACTGAAGCTTTCTTT.

The rearrangement uses TRBV6-5 and TRBJ2-3, with a tentative D call TRBD1 (6 bases). Deletions cut 2 bases from V and 0 bases from J, with 12 bases between. CDR3 length equals 16 residues. Germline loops: CDR1 MNHEY, CDR2 SVGAGI. The CDR3 loop reads CASSYGPGASTDTQYF. In nucleotides, the CDR3 is TGTGCCAGCAGTTACGGGCCAGGGGCTAGCACAGATACGCAGTATTTT.

The chain uses TRBV7-9 and TRBJ1-6; no firm D call. This CDR3 comprises 15 residues. Trimming stripped 8 bases from V and 9 bases from J, with 20 bases between. CDR1 and CDR2 from the germline V gene are SEHNR and FQNEAQ (reference sequence). For the CDR3, the DNA is TGTGCCAGCTCCCGGAACGAACTCTCGGGTTCACCCCTCCACTTT. It specifies CASSRNELSGSPLHF.

This clone appeared a few times. V usage is TRBV9 and J usage is TRBJ1-2, with TRBD1 matching over 8 bases. This CDR3 spans 16 amino acids. The germline gives CDR1 SGDLS, CDR2 YYNGEE. The V gene end was trimmed by 4 bases and the J gene end by 5 bases; junction bases not matched to a gene: 13. The CDR3, as DNA: TGTGCCAGCAGCTTAGGACAGGGCCCCTCCACATATGGCTACACCTTC. Amino acid sequence: CASSLGQGPSTYGYTF.

This clone has a single count. This rearrangement joins TRBV27 to TRBJ1-5, with 9 bases identical to TRBD1. This CDR3 region has 13 residues. Trimming cost V 5 bases and J 6 bases; bases outside gene matches: 2. The germline CDR1 and CDR2 sequences are MNHEY and SMNVEV (reference sequence). CDR3 residues: CASSGQGSQPQHF. CDR3 in DNA: TGTGCCAGCAGTGGACAGGGGTCTCAGCCCCAGCATTTT.

The chain joins TRBV27 to TRBJ2-5; TRBD1 is a possible D gene (5 bases). The CDR3 runs to 15 residues. Germline V lookup: CDR1 MNHEY, CDR2 SMNVEV (reference sequence). Trimming shortened V by 3 bases and J by 0 bases, and 11 bases separated the two germline ends. The CDR3 nucleotides read TGTGCCAGCAGTTTCCGGACAACGTACCAAGAGACCCAGTACTTC. The encoded protein is CASSFRTTYQETQYF.

This clone has only a few counts. V and J are TRBV10-1 and TRBJ2-1; 8 bases are shared with TRBD2. J was trimmed by 7 bases and V by 2 bases; bases with no gene match: 7. The CDR3 runs 15 residues. Germline lookup yields CDR1 WNHNN and CDR2 SYGVQD (reference sequence). This chain's CDR3 is CASSEKVAGINEQFF. For the CDR3, the DNA is TGCGCCAGCAGTGAGAAGGTAGCGGGAATAAATGAGCAGTTCTTC.

This clone was observed a handful of times. The chain combines TRBV6-1 with TRBJ2-5, with a tentative D call TRBD2 (7 bases). V lost 10 bases to trimming and J lost 5 bases, with 23 bases between them. Germline V gives CDR1 MNHNS, CDR2 SASEGT. This CDR3 region has 15 residues. The CDR3 is CATQQGLGGSETQYF. The CDR3 DNA is TGTGCCACCCAACAGGGCCTCGGGGGGTCGGAGACCCAGTACTTC.

The chain links TRBV7-2 to TRBJ1-6; a weak D match, TRBD1 (6 bases). Trimming took 1 base from V and 6 from J, leaving 13 bases between them. Germline assignment: CDR1 SGHTA and CDR2 FQGNSA. This CDR3 contains 16 residues. In DNA, the CDR3 is TGTGCCAGCAGCTTAGGGTTGGGGGGGGCTAATTCACCCCTCCACTTT. This codes for CASSLGLGGANSPLHF.

The chain is built from TRBV11-3 and TRBJ2-7; D is unresolved. Trimming pared 1 base from V and 0 bases from J, leaving 10 bases between. CDR3 size: 15 residues. Per germline, CDR1 SGHNT and CDR2 YENEEA. In DNA, the CDR3 is TGTGCCAGCAGCTTAGGCGCAGGAAGCTCCTACGAGCAGTACTTC. This sequence encodes CASSLGAGSSYEQYF. The full variable domain, completed using reference TRBV11-3 and TRBJ2-7, is EAGVVQSPRYKIIEKKQPVAFWCNPISGHNTLYWYLQNLGQGPELLIRYENEEAVDDSQLPKDRFSAERLKGVDSTLKIQPAELGDSAVYLCASSLGAGSSYEQYFGPGTRLTVT.

This clone was counted a few times. J is TRBJ2-5 and V is TRBV19, with D possibly matching TRBD1 (6 bases). Germline V gene data show CDR1 as LNHDA and CDR2 as SQIVND (reference sequence). V lost 6 bases and J lost 5, with 28 bases in between. CDR3 length: 18 residues. The CDR3 bases are TGTGCCAGTAGCCGCAAAGGGCAGGGGTTGGCTTTGCGGGAGACCCAGTACTTC. Translation gives CASSRKGQGLALRETQYF.

V usage is TRBV5-6 and J usage is TRBJ2-7; 10 bases line up with TRBD1. CDR3 length: 16 residues. The V and J ends lost 3 bases and 5 bases, in that order; junction bases with no gene match: 11. Germline values: CDR1 SGHDT, CDR2 YYEEEE. The CDR3 DNA reads TGTGCCAGCAGCTCCATAAGACAGGGGGCCTACGACGAGCAGTACTTC. The encoded protein is CASSSIRQGAYDEQYF.

This clone has just a few counts. The CDR3 sequence is CASSPWAEGTEAFF. CDR3 sequence (DNA): TGTGCCAGCAGCCCCTGGGCCGAGGGAACTGAAGCTTTCTTT. The chain employs TRBV9 and TRBJ1-1; D gene uncertain. From germline, CDR1 is SGDLS and CDR2 YYNGEE. There are 14 residues in the CDR3. Trimming shortened V by 4 bases and J by 5 bases, and 15 bases separated the two germline ends.

The V call is TRBV7-2, the J call TRBJ1-5; 10 bases align to TRBD1. Per the germline V gene, CDR1 is SGHTA and CDR2 is FQGNSA. The CDR3 is 15 amino acids. V lost 3 bases and J lost 6; bases outside the gene matches: 5. CDR3 sequence: CASSFRQGASQPQHF. CDR3 nucleotides: TGTGCCAGCAGCTTTCGACAGGGGGCAAGTCAGCCCCAGCATTTT.

This clone is a singleton in its sample. The chain has TRBV7-2 and TRBJ2-2, with 10 bases aligning to TRBD1. Germline values: CDR1 SGHTA, CDR2 FQGNSA. There are 15 residues in the CDR3. Losses at the gene ends were 5 bases for V and 4 bases for J; bases not matched to a gene: 4. The CDR3 sequence: CASSPGQGTTGELFF. CDR3 nucleotide sequence: TGTGCCAGCAGCCCGGGACAGGGGACCACCGGGGAGCTGTTTTTT. The variable domain in full, completed from reference TRBV7-2 and TRBJ2-2, reads GAGVSQSPSNKVTEKGKDVELRCDPISGHTALYWYRQSLGQGLEFLIYFQGNSAPDKSGLPSDRFSAERTGGSVSTLTIQRTQQEDSAVYLCASSPGQGTTGELFFGEGSRLTVL.